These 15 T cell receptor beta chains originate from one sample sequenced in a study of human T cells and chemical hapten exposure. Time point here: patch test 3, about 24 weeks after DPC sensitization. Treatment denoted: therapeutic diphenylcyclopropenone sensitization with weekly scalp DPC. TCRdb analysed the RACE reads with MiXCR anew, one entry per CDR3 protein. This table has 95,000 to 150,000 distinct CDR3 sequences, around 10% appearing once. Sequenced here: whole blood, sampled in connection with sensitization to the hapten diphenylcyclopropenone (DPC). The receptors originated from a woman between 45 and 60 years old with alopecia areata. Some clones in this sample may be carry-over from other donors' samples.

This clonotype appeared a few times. The CDR3 DNA sequence: TGCGCCAGCCTCGATCCGGGCGGACACGAGCAGTACTTC. This sequence encodes CASLDPGGHEQYF. The rearrangement uses TRBV10-1 and TRBJ2-7; D is unresolved. The CDR3 totals 13 residues. Germline assignment: CDR1 WNHNN and CDR2 SYGVQD (reference sequence). The V end was cut by 8 bases, the J end by 5 bases, with 16 bases between.

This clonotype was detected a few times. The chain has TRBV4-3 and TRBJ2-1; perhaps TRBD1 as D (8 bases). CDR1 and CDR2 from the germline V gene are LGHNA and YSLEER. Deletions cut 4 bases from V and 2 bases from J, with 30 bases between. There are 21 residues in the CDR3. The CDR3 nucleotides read TGCGCCAGCAGCCCAGGGGGCGGGAGACTTCCCCAAGGGGACGCCTACAATGAGCAGTTCTTC. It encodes CASSPGGGRLPQGDAYNEQFF.

CDR3 residues: CASSRTGGASGYTF. The CDR3 DNA reads TGTGCCAGCAGCCGAACAGGGGGCGCAAGTGGCTACACCTTC. The chain couples TRBV16 to TRBJ1-2, with 9 bases that match TRBD1. Germline V CDR1 and CDR2: KGHSY, FQNENV. Trimming took 4 bases from V and 7 from J; bases not matched to a gene: 7. CDR3 length: 14 residues. The full variable domain, its missing parts supplied by reference TRBV16 and TRBJ1-2, is GEEVAQTPKHLVRGEGQKAKLYCAPIKGHSYVFWYQQVLKNEFKFLISFQNENVFDETGMPKERFSAKCLPNSPCSLEIQATKLEDSAVYFCASSRTGGASGYTFGSGTRLTVV.

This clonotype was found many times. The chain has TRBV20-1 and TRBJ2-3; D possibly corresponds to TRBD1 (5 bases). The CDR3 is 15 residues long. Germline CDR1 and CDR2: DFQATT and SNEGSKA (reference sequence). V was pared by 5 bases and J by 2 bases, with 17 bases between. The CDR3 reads CSARKGVVVTDTQYF. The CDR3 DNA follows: TGCAGTGCTCGCAAAGGGGTGGTAGTCACAGATACGCAGTATTTT.

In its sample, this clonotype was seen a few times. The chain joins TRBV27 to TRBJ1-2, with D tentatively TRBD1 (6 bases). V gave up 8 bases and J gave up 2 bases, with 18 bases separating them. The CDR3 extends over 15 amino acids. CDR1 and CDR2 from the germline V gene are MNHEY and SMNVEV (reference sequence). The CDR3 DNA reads TGTGCCAGCCGGGGGGCCGGGGGGGCAAACTATGGCTACACCTTC. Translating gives CASRGAGGANYGYTF.

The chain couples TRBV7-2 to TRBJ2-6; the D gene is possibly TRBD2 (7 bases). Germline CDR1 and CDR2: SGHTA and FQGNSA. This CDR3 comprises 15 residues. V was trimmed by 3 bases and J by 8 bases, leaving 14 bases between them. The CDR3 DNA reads TGTGCCAGCAGCTTGGGGGGGGGCTTGTCCAACGTCCTGACTTTC. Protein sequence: CASSLGGGLSNVLTF.

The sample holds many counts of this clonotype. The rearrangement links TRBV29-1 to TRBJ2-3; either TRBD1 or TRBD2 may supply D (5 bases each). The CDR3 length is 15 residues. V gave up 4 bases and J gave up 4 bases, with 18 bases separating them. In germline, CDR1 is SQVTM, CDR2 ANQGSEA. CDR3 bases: TGCAGCGTTGCCACCCAGGGACGGAGAGCAGATACGCAGTATTTT. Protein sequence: CSVATQGRRADTQYF.

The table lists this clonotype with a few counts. The CDR3 region is CASSYLEGSNEKLFF. The CDR3 DNA follows: TGTGCCAGCAGTTATTTGGAGGGTTCTAATGAAAAACTGTTTTTT. V usage is TRBV6-5 and J usage is TRBJ1-4; D not resolved. The V end lost 3 bases, the J end lost 3 bases, and 11 bases lay between the germline ends. Germline CDR1 reads MNHEY; CDR2 reads SVGAGI. The CDR3 length is 15 residues.

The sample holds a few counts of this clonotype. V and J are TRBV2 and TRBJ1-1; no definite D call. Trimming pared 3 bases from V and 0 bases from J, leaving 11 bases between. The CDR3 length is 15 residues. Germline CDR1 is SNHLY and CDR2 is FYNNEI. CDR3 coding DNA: TGTGCCAGCAGTGAGGGGAGTATCATGAACACTGAAGCTTTCTTT. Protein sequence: CASSEGSIMNTEAFF.

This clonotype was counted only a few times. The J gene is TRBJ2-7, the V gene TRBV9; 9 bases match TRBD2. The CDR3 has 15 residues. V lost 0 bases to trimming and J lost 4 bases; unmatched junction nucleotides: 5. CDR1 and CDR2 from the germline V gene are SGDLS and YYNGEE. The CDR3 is CASSVGSGGLYEQYF. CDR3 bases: TGTGCCAGCAGCGTAGGGAGCGGGGGGCTGTACGAGCAGTACTTC.

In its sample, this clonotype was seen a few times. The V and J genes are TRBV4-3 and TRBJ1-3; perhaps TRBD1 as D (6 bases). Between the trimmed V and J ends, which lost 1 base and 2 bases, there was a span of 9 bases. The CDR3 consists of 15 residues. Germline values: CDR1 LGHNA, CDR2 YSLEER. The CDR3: CASSQGQVAGNTIYF. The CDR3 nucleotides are TGCGCCAGCAGCCAAGGACAGGTTGCTGGAAACACCATATATTTT.

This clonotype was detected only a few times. CDR3: CASSEQTPSLGREAFF. For the CDR3, the DNA is TGTGCCAGCAGTGAACAAACCCCTAGTCTCGGACGCGAGGCTTTCTTT. This rearrangement joins TRBV6-2 or TRBV6-3 to TRBJ1-1; D not resolved. The CDR3 has 16 amino acids. The germline V gene encodes CDR1 MNHEY and CDR2 SVGEGT. The V and J ends lost 5 bases and 11 bases respectively, with 27 bases between them.

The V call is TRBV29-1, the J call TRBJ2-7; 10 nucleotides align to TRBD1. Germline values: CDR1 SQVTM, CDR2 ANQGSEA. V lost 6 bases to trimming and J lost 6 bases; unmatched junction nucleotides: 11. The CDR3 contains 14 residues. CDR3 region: CSVSDRGRLREQYF. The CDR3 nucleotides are TGCAGCGTCTCCGACAGGGGGCGGCTGCGCGAGCAGTACTTC.

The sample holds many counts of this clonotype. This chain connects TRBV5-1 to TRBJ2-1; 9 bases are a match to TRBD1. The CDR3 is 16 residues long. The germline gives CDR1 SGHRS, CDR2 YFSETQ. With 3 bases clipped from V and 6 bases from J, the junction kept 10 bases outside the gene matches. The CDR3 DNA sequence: TGCGCCAGCAGCTGGGGGCCGGGACAGGGTCTCAATGAGCAGTTCTTC. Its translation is CASSWGPGQGLNEQFF.

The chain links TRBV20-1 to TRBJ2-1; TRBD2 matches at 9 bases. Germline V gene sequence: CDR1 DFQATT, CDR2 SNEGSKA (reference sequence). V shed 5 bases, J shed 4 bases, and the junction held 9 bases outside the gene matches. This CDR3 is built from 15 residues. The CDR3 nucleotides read TGCAGTGCTCGGCTAGGCGGGGGGGTTTACAATGAGCAGTTCTTC. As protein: CSARLGGGVYNEQFF.